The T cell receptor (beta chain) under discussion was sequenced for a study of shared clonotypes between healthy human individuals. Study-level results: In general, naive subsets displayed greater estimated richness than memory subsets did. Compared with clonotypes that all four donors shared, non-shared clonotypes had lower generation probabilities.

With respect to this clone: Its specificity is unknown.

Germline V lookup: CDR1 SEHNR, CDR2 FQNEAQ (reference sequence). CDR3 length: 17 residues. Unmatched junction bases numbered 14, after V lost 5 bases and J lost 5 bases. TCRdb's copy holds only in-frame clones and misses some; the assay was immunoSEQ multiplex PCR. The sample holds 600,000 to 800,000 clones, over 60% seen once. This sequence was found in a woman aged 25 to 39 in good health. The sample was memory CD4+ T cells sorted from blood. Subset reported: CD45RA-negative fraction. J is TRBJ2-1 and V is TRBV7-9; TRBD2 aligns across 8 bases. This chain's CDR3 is CASSKAPLAGGNNEQFF. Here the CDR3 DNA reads TGTGCCAGCAGCAAAGCTCCTCTAGCGGGTGGAAACAATGAGCAGTTCTTC.